This TCR beta chain was documented in a study of identical twins. Study findings and constraints: Donors were not followed over many years; analysis was cross-sectional.

TCRdb analysed the 5' RACE reads with MiXCR anew, one entry per CDR3 protein. The sample yields fewer than 900,000 distinct CDR3 sequences, around 21% seen once. The CDR3 totals 15 residues. The V and J ends lost 4 bases and 5 bases, in that order; junction bases with no gene match: 2. With regard to this clonotype: Its antigen is as yet unknown.

These same records also appear under a second study, on T cells expressing NK-cell markers. As reported in that work: Underlying the TCR beta repertoires were sorted CD3+CD56+NKG2C+, CD3+CD56+NKG2C- and CD3+CD56-NKG2C+ T cells.

The V call is TRBV12-3 or TRBV12-4, the J call TRBJ2-1; 13 bases fit TRBD2. Sequences were obtained from PBMCs. The source of this sequence is a woman under 30 in good health. The CDR3 DNA sequence: TGTGCCAGCAGTTGGACTAGCGGGGGCCACAATGAGCAGTTCTTC. It translates to CASSWTSGGHNEQFF.